A selection of T cell receptor beta chains follows, all from one sample in a study of response to subunit inactivated influenza vaccine. TCRdb recomputed calls from the RT-PCR reads with MiXCR, one row per CDR3 protein. The sample records about 800,000 distinct CDR3 sequences, 21% being singletons. This specimen consisted of PBMCs from blood, obtained more than 4 days after vaccination. The receptors originated from a man in his forties or fifties who received an inactivated influenza vaccine. CDR3s include the opening cysteine and the closing phenylalanine or tryptophan. The order of the fields is CDR3 DNA, CDR3 protein, clone size, J gene, V gene, D gene. The D gene is left open where the match is weak. Only some rows state a clone size, as once, few, many or a class for expanded clones.

CDR3 DNA: TGCAGTGCCGAAAGACCAACCCCAGGGGTAAGGAACACTGAAGCTTTCTTT; CDR3 protein: CSAERPTPGVRNTEAFF; clone size: few; J gene: TRBJ1-1; V gene: TRBV20-1; D gene: NA
CDR3 DNA: TGTGCCAGTAGTATTACCGGCGGACAGGCGTATGGCTACACCTTC; CDR3 protein: CASSITGGQAYGYTF; clone size: NA; J gene: TRBJ1-2; V gene: TRBV19; D gene: TRBD1
CDR3 DNA: TGTGCCAGCAGAACCGGGACAGATAATCAGCCCCAGCATTTT; CDR3 protein: CASRTGTDNQPQHF; clone size: few; J gene: TRBJ1-5; V gene: TRBV12-3/TRBV12-4; D gene: TRBD1
CDR3 DNA: TGTGCCAGCAACCCGACAGGGACAGGGGACACCGGGGAGCTGTTTTTT; CDR3 protein: CASNPTGTGDTGELFF; clone size: few; J gene: TRBJ2-2; V gene: TRBV7-9; D gene: TRBD1
CDR3 DNA: TGTGCCACCAGCAGAGAGGCGGGCCAGCAAGAGACCCAGTACTTC; CDR3 protein: CATSREAGQQETQYF; clone size: NA; J gene: TRBJ2-5; V gene: TRBV15; D gene: NA
CDR3 DNA: TGTGCCAGCAGTTTAGTCCCAGGGTACAATGAGCAGTTCTTC; CDR3 protein: CASSLVPGYNEQFF; clone size: few; J gene: TRBJ2-1; V gene: TRBV12-3/TRBV12-4; D gene: NA
CDR3 DNA: TGTGCCAGCAGCCCTCGGCTCCTCTGGGAGTTGTTCTTC; CDR3 protein: CASSPRLLWELFF; clone size: NA; J gene: TRBJ2-1; V gene: TRBV27; D gene: NA
CDR3 DNA: TGCGCCAGTAGGCCGGGATCTTACCTGCGGAATGTGGACGAGCAGTACTTC; CDR3 protein: CASRPGSYLRNVDEQYF; clone size: many; J gene: TRBJ2-7; V gene: TRBV5-1; D gene: NA
CDR3 DNA: TGTGCCATCAGTGAGTCGCGGGGGGCACCCTACAATGAGCAGTTCTTC; CDR3 protein: CAISESRGAPYNEQFF; clone size: NA; J gene: TRBJ2-1; V gene: TRBV10-3; D gene: TRBD2
CDR3 DNA: TGTGCCAGCAGCTTTGGGGTGGACAATGAGCAGTTCTTC; CDR3 protein: CASSFGVDNEQFF; clone size: NA; J gene: TRBJ2-1; V gene: TRBV7-9; D gene: NA
CDR3 DNA: TGTGCCAGCAGGCCCGGGACAGCGAACACCGGGGAGCTGTTTTTT; CDR3 protein: CASRPGTANTGELFF; clone size: many; J gene: TRBJ2-2; V gene: TRBV12-3/TRBV12-4; D gene: TRBD1
CDR3 DNA: TGCAGTGCTAGAGATCACAGGGGAAGCGTGTACGAGCAGTACTTC; CDR3 protein: CSARDHRGSVYEQYF; clone size: few; J gene: TRBJ2-7; V gene: TRBV20-1; D gene: TRBD1
CDR3 DNA: TGCAGTGCTATCGGGACAGGGGGTCAATTCGCATACGAGCAGTACTTC; CDR3 protein: CSAIGTGGQFAYEQYF; clone size: NA; J gene: TRBJ2-7; V gene: TRBV20-1; D gene: TRBD1
CDR3 DNA: TGTGCCAGCTTGTTACGGGGCTGGGACCACGAGCAGTACTTC; CDR3 protein: CASLLRGWDHEQYF; clone size: NA; J gene: TRBJ2-7; V gene: TRBV2; D gene: NA
CDR3 DNA: TGCAGTGCTAGAGACGGGGGGCACAATGAGCAGTTCTTC; CDR3 protein: CSARDGGHNEQFF; clone size: few; J gene: TRBJ2-1; V gene: TRBV20-1; D gene: NA
CDR3 DNA: TGTGCCAGCAGTCGACAGGGCGGCATCTCCTACGAGCAGTACTTC; CDR3 protein: CASSRQGGISYEQYF; clone size: few; J gene: TRBJ2-7; V gene: TRBV12-3/TRBV12-4; D gene: TRBD1
CDR3 DNA: TGCGCCAGCAGAAGAGCGGGGGAACACGAGACCCAGTACTTC; CDR3 protein: CASRRAGEHETQYF; clone size: NA; J gene: TRBJ2-5; V gene: TRBV5-1; D gene: TRBD2
CDR3 DNA: TGCAGCGTTGCCCTGGGTGGCGGGGAGCTGTTTTTT; CDR3 protein: CSVALGGGELFF; clone size: few; J gene: TRBJ2-2; V gene: TRBV29-1; D gene: NA
CDR3 DNA: TGTGCCAGCATACAGGGGCTCTTCACCGGGGAGCTGTTTTTT; CDR3 protein: CASIQGLFTGELFF; clone size: many; J gene: TRBJ2-2; V gene: TRBV12-3/TRBV12-4; D gene: TRBD1
CDR3 DNA: TGTGCCAGCAGCATGGGACTAAGCGAGCAGTACTTC; CDR3 protein: CASSMGLSEQYF; clone size: NA; J gene: TRBJ2-7; V gene: TRBV7-9; D gene: TRBD2
CDR3 DNA: TGTGCCAGCAGCTTATCGGGCGGGGCTGGGGTGAAGCAGTACTTC; CDR3 protein: CASSLSGGAGVKQYF; clone size: NA; J gene: TRBJ2-7; V gene: TRBV11-2; D gene: NA
CDR3 DNA: TGTGCCAGCAGCCCCGGACAGGGACTTCTCTACAATGAGCAGTTCTTC; CDR3 protein: CASSPGQGLLYNEQFF; clone size: few; J gene: TRBJ2-1; V gene: TRBV7-9; D gene: TRBD1
CDR3 DNA: TGCGCCAGCAGCTTGGCCGGGTCAGGACGGTCACCCCTCCACTTT; CDR3 protein: CASSLAGSGRSPLHF; clone size: once; J gene: TRBJ1-6; V gene: TRBV5-1; D gene: NA
CDR3 DNA: TGCGCCAGCAGCTTGGGGGACGGGCCCCGCGATCAGTACTTC; CDR3 protein: CASSLGDGPRDQYF; clone size: NA; J gene: TRBJ2-4; V gene: TRBV5-1; D gene: NA
CDR3 DNA: TGTGCCAGTACCCCAACCCTAGCGCGGGCAAGCACAGATACGCAGTATTTT; CDR3 protein: CASTPTLARASTDTQYF; clone size: NA; J gene: TRBJ2-3; V gene: TRBV19; D gene: NA
CDR3 DNA: TGTGCCAGCAGTTCGCTGACAGGGGAGAAGCCTGAAGCTTTCTTT; CDR3 protein: CASSSLTGEKPEAFF; clone size: NA; J gene: TRBJ1-1; V gene: TRBV6-5; D gene: TRBD1
CDR3 DNA: TGTGCCAGCAGCTTAGATCTAGCGGGTTACAATGAGCAGTTCTTC; CDR3 protein: CASSLDLAGYNEQFF; clone size: few; J gene: TRBJ2-1; V gene: TRBV7-2; D gene: TRBD2
CDR3 DNA: TGCGCCAGCAGCCCCGGGACAGGGGCCACCGGGGAGCTGTTTTTT; CDR3 protein: CASSPGTGATGELFF; clone size: NA; J gene: TRBJ2-2; V gene: TRBV5-1; D gene: TRBD1
CDR3 DNA: TGCAGTGCTAAAAGCGGGAGCTTGGTTTTCGCAGATACGCAGTATTTT; CDR3 protein: CSAKSGSLVFADTQYF; clone size: NA; J gene: TRBJ2-3; V gene: TRBV20-1; D gene: TRBD2
CDR3 DNA: TGTGCCAGCAGCTCAGTAGCGGGGGGCTCCTACAATGAGCAGTTCTTC; CDR3 protein: CASSSVAGGSYNEQFF; clone size: once; J gene: TRBJ2-1; V gene: TRBV9; D gene: TRBD2
CDR3 DNA: TGCGCCAGCAGCCAAGGGCGGGGACAGGGGGCTTTCGCCTATGGCTACACCTTC; CDR3 protein: CASSQGRGQGAFAYGYTF; clone size: NA; J gene: TRBJ1-2; V gene: TRBV4-1; D gene: TRBD1
CDR3 DNA: TGTGCCAGCAGCGTAGACGACAGGGGGACTATTTACGAGCAGTACTTC; CDR3 protein: CASSVDDRGTIYEQYF; clone size: few; J gene: TRBJ2-7; V gene: TRBV9; D gene: TRBD1
CDR3 DNA: TGCAGTGCGAGACCGGGACAGGACTACGAGCAGTACTTC; CDR3 protein: CSARPGQDYEQYF; clone size: NA; J gene: TRBJ2-7; V gene: TRBV20-1; D gene: TRBD1
CDR3 DNA: TGTGCCAGCAGCCAAATAAAACACGAGCAGTACTTC; CDR3 protein: CASSQIKHEQYF; clone size: few; J gene: TRBJ2-7; V gene: TRBV3-1; D gene: NA
CDR3 DNA: TGTGCCAGCAGCTTAGTGGCTGGGTACACTGAAGCTTTCTTT; CDR3 protein: CASSLVAGYTEAFF; clone size: few; J gene: TRBJ1-1; V gene: TRBV11-2; D gene: NA
CDR3 DNA: TGCAGCGCTACGACAGGGGGAGGAAACATTCAGTACTTC; CDR3 protein: CSATTGGGNIQYF; clone size: NA; J gene: TRBJ2-4; V gene: TRBV29-1; D gene: TRBD1
CDR3 DNA: TGTGCCAGTATGGACAGTATGAACACTGAAGCTTTCTTT; CDR3 protein: CASMDSMNTEAFF; clone size: NA; J gene: TRBJ1-1; V gene: TRBV19; D gene: NA
CDR3 DNA: TGTGCCAGCAGTCTGAGAGTTGGGGGAGTAGGCACAGATACGCAGTATTTT; CDR3 protein: CASSLRVGGVGTDTQYF; clone size: NA; J gene: TRBJ2-3; V gene: TRBV6-2/TRBV6-3; D gene: NA
CDR3 DNA: TGTGCCAGCAGCCAAGGGGCCATGAACACTGAAGCTTTCTTT; CDR3 protein: CASSQGAMNTEAFF; clone size: NA; J gene: TRBJ1-1; V gene: TRBV3-1; D gene: NA
CDR3 DNA: TGTGCCAGCTCAACTGAGGACAGGTCCACCGGGGAGCTGTTTTTT; CDR3 protein: CASSTEDRSTGELFF; clone size: NA; J gene: TRBJ2-2; V gene: TRBV18; D gene: TRBD1
CDR3 DNA: TGTGCCAGCAACCTTGGGACTAGCGACACAGATACGCAGTATTTT; CDR3 protein: CASNLGTSDTDTQYF; clone size: many; J gene: TRBJ2-3; V gene: TRBV12-3/TRBV12-4; D gene: TRBD2
CDR3 DNA: TGTGCCAGCAGCCGGCAGTACAGGGAGACAGATACGCAGTATTTT; CDR3 protein: CASSRQYRETDTQYF; clone size: NA; J gene: TRBJ2-3; V gene: TRBV4-2; D gene: NA
CDR3 DNA: TGTGCCAGCAGCTCAGCGGGGGAGACCGGGGAGCTGTTTTTT; CDR3 protein: CASSSAGETGELFF; clone size: NA; J gene: TRBJ2-2; V gene: TRBV13; D gene: TRBD2
CDR3 DNA: TGTGCCAGCAGCTTATCGGGAAATCTCTATGGCTACACCTTC; CDR3 protein: CASSLSGNLYGYTF; clone size: NA; J gene: TRBJ1-2; V gene: TRBV7-2; D gene: NA
CDR3 DNA: TGTGCCATCAGTGATTATCAGGGGATAACCTACGAGCAGTACTTC; CDR3 protein: CAISDYQGITYEQYF; clone size: NA; J gene: TRBJ2-7; V gene: TRBV10-3; D gene: NA
CDR3 DNA: TGTGCCATCAGCGATAGGGACAGGCAAGAGACCCAGTACTTC; CDR3 protein: CAISDRDRQETQYF; clone size: many; J gene: TRBJ2-5; V gene: TRBV10-3; D gene: TRBD1
CDR3 DNA: TGCAGTGCCCCTCACCCGGGACAGGGGGGCTACGAGCAGTACTTC; CDR3 protein: CSAPHPGQGGYEQYF; clone size: NA; J gene: TRBJ2-7; V gene: TRBV20-1; D gene: TRBD1
CDR3 DNA: TGTGCCAGCAGCCGGAAAGGGAATTTCTATGGCTACACCTTC; CDR3 protein: CASSRKGNFYGYTF; clone size: few; J gene: TRBJ1-2; V gene: TRBV7-2; D gene: NA
CDR3 DNA: TGTGCCAGCAGCTTTAGCGGGGGGTTTCGAGAGACCCAGTACTTC; CDR3 protein: CASSFSGGFRETQYF; clone size: few; J gene: TRBJ2-5; V gene: TRBV5-5; D gene: TRBD2
CDR3 DNA: TGCAGTGCTAGACTGCGAAATGAGCAGTTCTTC; CDR3 protein: CSARLRNEQFF; clone size: few; J gene: TRBJ2-1; V gene: TRBV20-1; D gene: NA
CDR3 DNA: TGTGCCAGCAGCTTCCCAGGCTCCTCACCCCTCCACTTT; CDR3 protein: CASSFPGSSPLHF; clone size: NA; J gene: TRBJ1-6; V gene: TRBV7-9; D gene: NA